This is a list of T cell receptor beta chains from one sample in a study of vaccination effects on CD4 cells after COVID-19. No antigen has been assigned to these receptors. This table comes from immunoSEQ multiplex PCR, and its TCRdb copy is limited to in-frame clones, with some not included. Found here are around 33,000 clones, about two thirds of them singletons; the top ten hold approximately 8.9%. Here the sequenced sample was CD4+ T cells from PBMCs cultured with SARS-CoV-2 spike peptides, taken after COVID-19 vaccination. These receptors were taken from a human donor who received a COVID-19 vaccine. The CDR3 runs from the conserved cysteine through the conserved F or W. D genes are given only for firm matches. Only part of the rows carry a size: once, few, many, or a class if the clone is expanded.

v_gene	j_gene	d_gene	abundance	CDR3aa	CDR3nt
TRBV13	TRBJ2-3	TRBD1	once	CASSIGQGWTDTQYF	TGTGCCAGCAGTATCGGACAGGGATGGACAGATACGCAGTATTTT
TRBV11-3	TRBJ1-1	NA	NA	CASSTGMATEAFF	TGTGCCAGCAGTACAGGGATGGCCACTGAAGCTTTCTTT
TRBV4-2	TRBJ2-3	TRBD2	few	CASSQQKNFRLAGGPDTQYF	TGTGCCAGCAGCCAGCAAAAGAATTTCCGACTAGCGGGGGGTCCAGATACGCAGTATTTT
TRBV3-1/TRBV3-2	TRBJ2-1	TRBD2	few	CASSQDRLAALRYNEQFF	TGTGCCAGCAGCCAAGATCGACTAGCGGCGCTTCGGTACAATGAGCAGTTCTTC
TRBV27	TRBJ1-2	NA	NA	CASKQRTSNYGYTF	TGTGCCAGCAAACAGAGGACGTCTAACTATGGCTACACCTTC
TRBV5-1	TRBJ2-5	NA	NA	CASSLVGVLQETQYF	TGCGCCAGCAGCTTGGTCGGGGTTCTACAAGAGACCCAGTACTTC
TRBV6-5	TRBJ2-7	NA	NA	CASTSRDQGEQYF	TGTGCCAGCACGTCAAGGGACCAGGGGGAGCAGTACTTC
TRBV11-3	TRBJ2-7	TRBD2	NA	CASSRGTSGIREQYF	TGTGCCAGCAGCCGTGGGACTAGCGGGATTCGAGAGCAGTACTTC
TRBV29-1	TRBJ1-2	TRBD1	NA	CSVGSGQGNYGYTF	TGCAGCGTTGGGTCGGGACAGGGGAACTATGGCTACACCTTC
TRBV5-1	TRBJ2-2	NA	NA	CASSWAGGGTGELFF	TGCGCCAGCAGCTGGGCCGGCGGAGGGACCGGGGAGCTGTTTTTT
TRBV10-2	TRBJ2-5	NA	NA	CASSESLAVQETQYF	TGCGCCAGCAGTGAGTCGCTTGCGGTTCAAGAGACCCAGTACTTC
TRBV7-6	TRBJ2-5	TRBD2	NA	CASSLLRNAGGREETQYF	TGTGCCAGCAGCTTACTTAGGAATGCGGGGGGGCGTGAGGAGACCCAGTACTTC
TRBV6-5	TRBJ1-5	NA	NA	CATSYDLSNQPQHF	TGTGCCACCAGTTACGACCTTAGCAATCAGCCCCAGCATTTT
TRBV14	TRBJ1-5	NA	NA	CASSQRGINQPQHF	TGTGCCAGCAGCCAGAGGGGGATCAATCAGCCCCAGCATTTT
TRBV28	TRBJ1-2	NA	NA	CASRPEYGYTF	TGTGCCAGCAGACCCGAGTATGGCTACACCTTC
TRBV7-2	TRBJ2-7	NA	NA	CASTESSGLPYEQYF	TGTGCCAGCACAGAGAGCAGCGGGCTTCCGTACGAGCAGTACTTC
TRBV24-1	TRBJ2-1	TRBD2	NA	CATSSSGGVNYNEQFF	TGTGCCACCAGTTCTAGCGGGGGGGTAAACTACAATGAGCAGTTCTTC
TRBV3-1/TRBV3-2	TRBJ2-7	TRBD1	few	CASSRGTVYPYEQYF	TGTGCCAGCAGCCGAGGGACAGTCTACCCCTACGAGCAGTACTTC
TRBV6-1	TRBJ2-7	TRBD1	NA	CASSEPGTGSYEQYF	TGTGCCAGCAGTGAGCCAGGGACAGGGTCCTACGAGCAGTACTTC
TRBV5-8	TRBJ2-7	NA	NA	CASRFTVRVEQYF	TGTGCCAGCAGATTCACAGTTCGGGTCGAGCAGTACTTC
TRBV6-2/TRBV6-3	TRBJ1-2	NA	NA	CASSSGRFAGYTF	TGTGCCAGCAGTTCCGGACGGTTCGCTGGCTACACCTTC
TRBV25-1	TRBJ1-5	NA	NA	CASTGEENQPQHF	TGTGCCAGCACAGGGGAGGAAAATCAGCCCCAGCATTTT
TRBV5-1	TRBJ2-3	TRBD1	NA	CASALGDRSTDTQYF	TGCGCCAGCGCCCTAGGGGACAGGAGCACAGATACGCAGTATTTT
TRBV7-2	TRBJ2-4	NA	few	CASSLRARQVGNIQYF	TGTGCCAGCAGCTTACGGGCCCGACAGGTTGGAAACATTCAGTACTTC
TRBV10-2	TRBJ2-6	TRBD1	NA	CASSLIPGQGSSGANVLTF	TGCGCCAGCAGTCTAATACCGGGACAGGGATCTTCTGGGGCCAACGTCCTGACTTTC
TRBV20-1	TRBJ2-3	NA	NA	CSASSGMRNTQYF	TGCAGTGCTAGTTCCGGGATGCGAAATACGCAGTATTTT
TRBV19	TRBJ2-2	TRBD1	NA	CASSSGTGVTGELFF	TGTGCCAGTAGTTCCGGGACAGGGGTCACCGGGGAGCTGTTTTTT
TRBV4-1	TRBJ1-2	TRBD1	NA	CASRLMGQNYGYTF	TGCGCCAGCAGACTGATGGGACAGAACTATGGCTACACCTTC
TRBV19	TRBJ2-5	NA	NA	CASSVERETQYF	TGTGCCAGTAGTGTAGAGAGGGAGACCCAGTACTTC
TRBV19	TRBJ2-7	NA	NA	CASRKGISHLDYEQYF	TGTGCCAGTAGGAAGGGCATCAGCCACCTAGACTACGAGCAGTACTTC
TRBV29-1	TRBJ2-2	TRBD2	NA	CSGQLALDTGELFF	TGCAGCGGGCAACTAGCGCTTGACACCGGGGAGCTGTTTTTT
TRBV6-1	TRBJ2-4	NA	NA	CASSERLAKNIQYF	TGTGCCAGCAGTGAAAGACTAGCCAAAAACATTCAGTACTTC
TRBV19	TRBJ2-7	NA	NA	CASSIMASSYEQYF	TGTGCCAGTAGTATTATGGCAAGCTCCTACGAGCAGTACTTC
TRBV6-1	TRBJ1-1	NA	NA	CASSEAGEAEAFF	TGTGCCAGCAGTGAGGCAGGGGAGGCTGAAGCTTTCTTT
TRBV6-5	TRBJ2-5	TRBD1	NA	CASSYSSGTGEETQYF	TGTGCCAGCAGTTACTCGTCCGGGACAGGGGAAGAGACCCAGTACTTC
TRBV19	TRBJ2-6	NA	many	CASSRGLTAGANVLTF	TGTGCCAGTAGTCGCGGACTCACGGCTGGGGCCAACGTCCTGACTTTC
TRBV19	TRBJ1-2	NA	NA	CASSNRGGRILPRTF	TGTGCCAGTAGTAACCGAGGAGGACGGATCCTACCCCGGACCTTC
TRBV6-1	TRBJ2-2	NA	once	CASSEVGWEGVAGELFF	TGTGCCAGCAGTGAAGTGGGTTGGGAGGGGGTTGCCGGGGAGCTGTTTTTT
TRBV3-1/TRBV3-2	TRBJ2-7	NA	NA	CASGYYEQYF	TGTGCCAGCGGTTATTACGAGCAGTACTTC
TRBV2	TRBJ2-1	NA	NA	CASTSGGGEQFF	TGTGCCAGCACTAGCGGAGGGGGTGAGCAGTTCTTC
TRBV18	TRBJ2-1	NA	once	CASSPPRDHFYNEQFF	TGTGCCAGCTCACCTCCCCGGGACCACTTTTACAATGAGCAGTTCTTC
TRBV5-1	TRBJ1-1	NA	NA	CASSERVQVARPNTEAFF	TGCGCCAGCAGCGAACGAGTACAGGTGGCCCGACCAAACACTGAAGCTTTCTTT
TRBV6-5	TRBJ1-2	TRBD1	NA	CASSSPGQANYGYTF	TGTGCCAGCAGCTCACCCGGACAGGCCAACTATGGCTACACCTTC
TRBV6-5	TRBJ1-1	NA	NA	CASTRTTGKGTEAFF	TGTGCCAGCACTCGCACGACGGGAAAGGGAACTGAAGCTTTCTTT
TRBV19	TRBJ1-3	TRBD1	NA	CASSIRPGQGAGNTIYF	TGTGCCAGTAGTATCCGCCCGGGACAGGGAGCTGGAAACACCATATATTTT
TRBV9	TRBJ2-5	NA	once	CASSTTGNQETQYF	TGTGCCAGCAGCACTACAGGGAACCAAGAGACCCAGTACTTC
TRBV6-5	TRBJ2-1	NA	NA	CASSYLQRLINEQFF	TGTGCCAGCAGTTACTTACAGAGACTAATCAATGAGCAGTTCTTC
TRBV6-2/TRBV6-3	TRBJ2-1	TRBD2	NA	CASSSPGLAGGLYNEQFF	TGTGCCAGCAGTTCCCCGGGACTAGCGGGGGGGCTCTACAATGAGCAGTTCTTC
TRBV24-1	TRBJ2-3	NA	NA	CATSDTRGGGDTQYF	TGTGCCACCAGTGACACTAGAGGAGGGGGAGATACGCAGTATTTT
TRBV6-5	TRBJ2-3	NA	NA	CASSYSEAEDTQYF	TGTGCCAGCAGTTACTCGGAAGCGGAGGATACGCAGTATTTT
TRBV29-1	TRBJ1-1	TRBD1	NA	CSIGVTGGTEAFF	TGCAGCATTGGGGTTACAGGGGGCACTGAAGCTTTCTTT
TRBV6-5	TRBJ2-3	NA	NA	CASSTPGGTDTQYF	TGTGCCAGCAGTACCCCGGGAGGCACAGATACGCAGTATTTT
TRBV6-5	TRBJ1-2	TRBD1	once	CASRHGTGTYGYTF	TGTGCCAGCAGGCACGGGACAGGAACATATGGCTACACCTTC
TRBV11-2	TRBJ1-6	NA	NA	CASSSRDGYSPLHF	TGTGCCAGCAGCTCCCGGGACGGATATTCACCCCTCCACTTT